The source of this T cell receptor beta chain is a study of tumor and adjacent non-tumor tissue in lung cancer. This CDR3 spans 12 amino acids. V lost 5 bases, J lost 5 bases, and 12 bases lay in between. CDR1 and CDR2 (germline): SQVTM, ANQGSEA. Study-wide points: Compared with tumor, normal lung showed significantly lower TCR diversity.

This clonotype was counted at least ten times. The antigen is undetermined. The library came from three nested PCR rounds adapted from ARM-PCR protocols. MiXCR, run by TCRdb on the multiplex PCR reads, gives a single entry per CDR3 protein. The data contain about 43,000 distinct CDR3 sequences, over 55% of them seen just once; the ten biggest clones take up roughly 42%. The template was RNA from unsorted bulk tissue. More than 3 cm separated this lung sample from the edge of the tumor. This TCR was recovered from a man in his forties or fifties with non-small cell lung cancer. The V call is TRBV29-1, the J call TRBJ2-5, with D possibly TRBD2 on 6 matching bases. The sequenced sample was distant non-tumor lung tissue. The DNA for the CDR3 is TGCAGCGTTTTGGGGAGCGGGGAGACCCAGTACTTC. This gives the protein CSVLGSGETQYF.